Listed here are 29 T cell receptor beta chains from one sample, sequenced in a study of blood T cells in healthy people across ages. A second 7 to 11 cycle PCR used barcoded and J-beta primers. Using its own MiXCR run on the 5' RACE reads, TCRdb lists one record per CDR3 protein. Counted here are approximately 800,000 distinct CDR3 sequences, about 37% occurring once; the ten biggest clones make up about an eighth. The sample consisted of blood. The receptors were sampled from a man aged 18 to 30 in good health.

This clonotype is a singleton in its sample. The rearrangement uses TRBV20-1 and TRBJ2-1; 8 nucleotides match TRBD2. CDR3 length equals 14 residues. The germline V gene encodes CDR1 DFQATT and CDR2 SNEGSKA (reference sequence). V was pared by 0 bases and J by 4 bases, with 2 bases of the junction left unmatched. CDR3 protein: CSARDGGAYNEQFF. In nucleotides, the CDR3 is TGCAGTGCTAGAGACGGGGGGGCATACAATGAGCAGTTCTTC.

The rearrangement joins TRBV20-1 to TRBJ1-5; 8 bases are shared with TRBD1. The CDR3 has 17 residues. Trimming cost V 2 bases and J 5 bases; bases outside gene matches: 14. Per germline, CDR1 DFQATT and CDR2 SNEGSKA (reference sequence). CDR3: CSARLSDRAPGDQPQHF. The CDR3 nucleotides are TGCAGTGCTAGATTATCGGACAGGGCACCAGGGGATCAGCCCCAGCATTTT.

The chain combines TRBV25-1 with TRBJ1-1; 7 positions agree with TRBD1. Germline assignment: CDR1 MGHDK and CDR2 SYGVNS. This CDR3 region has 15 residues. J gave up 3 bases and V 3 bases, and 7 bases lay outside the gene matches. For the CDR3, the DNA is TGTGCCAGCAGTGATTCCGGGACAGTAGACACTGAAGCTTTCTTT. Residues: CASSDSGTVDTEAFF. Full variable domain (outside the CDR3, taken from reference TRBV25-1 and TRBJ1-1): EADIYQTPRYLVIGTGKKITLECSQTMGHDKMYWYQQDPGMELHLIHYSYGVNSTEKGDLSSESTVSRIRTEHFPLTLESARPSHTSQYLCASSDSGTVDTEAFFGQGTRLTVV.

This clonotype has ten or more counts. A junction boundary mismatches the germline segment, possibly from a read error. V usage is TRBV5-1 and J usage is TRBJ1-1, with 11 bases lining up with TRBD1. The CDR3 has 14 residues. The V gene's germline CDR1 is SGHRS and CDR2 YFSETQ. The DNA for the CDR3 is TGTGCCAGCAGCCCCGGGACAGGGGGCACTGAAGCTTTCTTT. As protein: CASSPGTGGTEAFF. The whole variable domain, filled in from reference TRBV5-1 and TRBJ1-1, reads KAGVTQTPRYLIKTRGQQVTLSCSPISGHRSVSWYQQTPGQGLQFLFEYFSETQRNKGNFPGRFSGRQFSNSRSEMNVSTLELGDSALYLCASSPGTGGTEAFFGQGTRLTVV.

DNA of the CDR3: TGTGCCAGCAGCTTAGGTTCGAATAGGAACACAGATACGCAGTATTTT. Protein: CASSLGSNRNTDTQYF. The gene calls are TRBV7-2 and TRBJ2-3, with unresolved D. CDR1 is SGHTA, CDR2 FQGNSA, per germline. V lost 1 base, J lost 2 bases, and 13 bases lay in between. The CDR3 spans 16 residues.

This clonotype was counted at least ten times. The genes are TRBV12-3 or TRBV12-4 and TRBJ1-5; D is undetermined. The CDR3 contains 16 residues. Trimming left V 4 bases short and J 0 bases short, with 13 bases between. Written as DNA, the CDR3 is TGTGCCAGCAGTTCCCCTGGCGAGAATAGCAATCAGCCCCAGCATTTT. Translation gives CASSSPGENSNQPQHF.

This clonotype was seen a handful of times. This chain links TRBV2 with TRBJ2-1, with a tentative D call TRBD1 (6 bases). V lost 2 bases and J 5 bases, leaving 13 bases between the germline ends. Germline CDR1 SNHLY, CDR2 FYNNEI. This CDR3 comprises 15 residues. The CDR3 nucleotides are TGTGCCAGCAGTGAACGGGGCCAGGGGAACAATGAGCAGTTCTTC. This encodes CASSERGQGNNEQFF.

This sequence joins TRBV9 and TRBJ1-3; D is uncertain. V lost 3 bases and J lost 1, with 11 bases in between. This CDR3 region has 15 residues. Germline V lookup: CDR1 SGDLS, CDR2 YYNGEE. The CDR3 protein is CASSGQSASGNTIYF. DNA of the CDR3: TGTGCCAGCAGCGGCCAGTCGGCTTCTGGAAACACCATATATTTT.

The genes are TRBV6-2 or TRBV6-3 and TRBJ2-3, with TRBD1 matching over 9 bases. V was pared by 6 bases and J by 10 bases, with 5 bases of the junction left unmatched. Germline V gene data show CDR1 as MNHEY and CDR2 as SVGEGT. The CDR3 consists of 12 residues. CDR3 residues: CASRGTGTSQYF. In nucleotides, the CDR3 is TGTGCCAGCAGAGGGACAGGGACTTCGCAGTATTTT.

The CDR3 loop is CASSNAGNQPQHF. CDR3 coding DNA: TGTGCCAGCAGTAATGCAGGGAATCAGCCCCAGCATTTT. The genes are TRBV6-2 or TRBV6-3 and TRBJ1-5; the D gene is possibly TRBD1 (5 bases). Germline V gene sequence: CDR1 MNHEY, CDR2 SVGEGT. Trimming cost V 5 bases and J 4 bases, with 9 bases left between them. The CDR3 covers 13 residues.

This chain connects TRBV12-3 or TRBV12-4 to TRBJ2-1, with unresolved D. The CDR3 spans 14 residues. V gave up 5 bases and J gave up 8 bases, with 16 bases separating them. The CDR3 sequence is CASSPRPHRDEQFF. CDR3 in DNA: TGTGCCAGCAGTCCCCGACCCCACCGGGATGAGCAGTTCTTC.

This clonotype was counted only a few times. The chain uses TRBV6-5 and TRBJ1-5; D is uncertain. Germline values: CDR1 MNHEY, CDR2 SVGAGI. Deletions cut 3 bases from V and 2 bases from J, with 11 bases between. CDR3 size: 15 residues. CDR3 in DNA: TGTGCCAGCAGTTATTCCGGAGGAGGCAATCAGCCCCAGCATTTT. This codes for CASSYSGGGNQPQHF.

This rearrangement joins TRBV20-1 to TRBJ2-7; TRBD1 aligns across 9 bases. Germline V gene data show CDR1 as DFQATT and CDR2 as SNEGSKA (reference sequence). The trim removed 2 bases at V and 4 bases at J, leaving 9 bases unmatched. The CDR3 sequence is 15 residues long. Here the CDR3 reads CSARFLSGQGYEQYF. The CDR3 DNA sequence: TGCAGTGCTAGATTCTTATCGGGACAGGGTTACGAGCAGTACTTC.

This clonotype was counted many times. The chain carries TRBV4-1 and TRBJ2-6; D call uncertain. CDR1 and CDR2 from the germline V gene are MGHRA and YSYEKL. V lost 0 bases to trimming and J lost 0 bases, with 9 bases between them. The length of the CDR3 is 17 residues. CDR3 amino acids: CASSQDGQLSGANVLTF. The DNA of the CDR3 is TGCGCCAGCAGCCAAGACGGGCAGCTCTCTGGGGCCAACGTCCTGACTTTC.

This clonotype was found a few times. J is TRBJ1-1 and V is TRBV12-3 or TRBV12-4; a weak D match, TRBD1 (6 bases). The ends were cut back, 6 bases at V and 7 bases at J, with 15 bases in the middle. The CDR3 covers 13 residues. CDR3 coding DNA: TGTGCCAGCAGCTCAAGGGGGGGAGGTGAAGCTTTCTTT. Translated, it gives CASSSRGGGEAFF.

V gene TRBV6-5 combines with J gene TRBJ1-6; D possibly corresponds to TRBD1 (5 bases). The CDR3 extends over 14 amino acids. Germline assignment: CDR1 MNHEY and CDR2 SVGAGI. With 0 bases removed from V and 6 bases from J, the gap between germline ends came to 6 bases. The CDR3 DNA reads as TGTGCCAGCAGTTACTCCGGGGGTAATTCACCCCTCCACTTT. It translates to CASSYSGGNSPLHF.

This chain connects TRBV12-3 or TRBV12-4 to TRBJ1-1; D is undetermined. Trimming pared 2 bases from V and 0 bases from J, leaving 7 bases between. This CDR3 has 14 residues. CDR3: CASSLFIMNTEAFF. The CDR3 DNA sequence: TGTGCCAGCAGTTTATTCATTATGAACACTGAAGCTTTCTTT.

CDR3 protein: CASSPFEGGNTDTQYF. The CDR3 nucleotides are TGCGCCAGCAGCCCGTTTGAGGGGGGGAACACAGATACGCAGTATTTT. The V call is TRBV5-1, the J call TRBJ2-3, with a possible D match to TRBD2 (7 bases). This CDR3 is built from 16 residues. V shed 4 bases and J shed 2 bases, with 17 bases lying between them. Germline loops: CDR1 SGHRS, CDR2 YFSETQ.

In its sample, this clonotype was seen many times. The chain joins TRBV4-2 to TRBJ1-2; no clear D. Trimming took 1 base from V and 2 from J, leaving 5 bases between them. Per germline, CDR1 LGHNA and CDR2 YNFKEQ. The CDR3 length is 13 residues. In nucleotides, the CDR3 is TGTGCCAGCAGCCAAGGCAAAAACTATGGCTACACCTTC. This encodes CASSQGKNYGYTF.

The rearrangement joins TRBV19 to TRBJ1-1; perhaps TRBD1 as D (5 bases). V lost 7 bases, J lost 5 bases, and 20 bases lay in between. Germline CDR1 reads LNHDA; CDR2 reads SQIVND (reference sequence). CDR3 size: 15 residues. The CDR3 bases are TGTGCCAGTATCGAAATCTCGAAAGGGGAAACTGAAGCTTTCTTT. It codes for CASIEISKGETEAFF.

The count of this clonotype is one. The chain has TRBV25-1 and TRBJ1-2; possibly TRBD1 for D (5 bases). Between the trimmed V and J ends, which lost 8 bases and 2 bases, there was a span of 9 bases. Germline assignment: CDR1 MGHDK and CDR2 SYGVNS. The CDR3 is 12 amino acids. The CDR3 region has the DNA TGTGCCAGCGGGGACGCCAACTATGGCTACACCTTC. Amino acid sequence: CASGDANYGYTF.

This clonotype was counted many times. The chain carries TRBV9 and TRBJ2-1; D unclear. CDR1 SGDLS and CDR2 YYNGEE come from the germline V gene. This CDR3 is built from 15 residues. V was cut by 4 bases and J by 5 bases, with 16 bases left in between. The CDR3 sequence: CASSPRRAGNNEQFF. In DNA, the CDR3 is TGTGCCAGCAGCCCCCGTCGGGCAGGAAACAATGAGCAGTTCTTC.

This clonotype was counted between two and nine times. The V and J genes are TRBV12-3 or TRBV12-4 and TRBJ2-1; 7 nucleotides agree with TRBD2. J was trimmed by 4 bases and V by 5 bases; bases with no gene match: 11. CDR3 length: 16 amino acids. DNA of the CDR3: TGTGCCAGCAGTCCTCCGGGCGGGGGAGGATACAATGAGCAGTTCTTC. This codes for CASSPPGGGGYNEQFF.

In DNA, the CDR3 is TGTGCCAGTTGGGAGGCTGGGGCCAACGTCCTGACTTTC. This translates into CASWEAGANVLTF. The rearrangement joins TRBV7-2 to TRBJ2-6; D perhaps matches TRBD2 (6 bases). Germline CDR1 is SGHTA and CDR2 is FQGNSA. Trimming cost V 9 bases and J 2 bases, with 8 bases left between them. The CDR3 has 13 amino acids.

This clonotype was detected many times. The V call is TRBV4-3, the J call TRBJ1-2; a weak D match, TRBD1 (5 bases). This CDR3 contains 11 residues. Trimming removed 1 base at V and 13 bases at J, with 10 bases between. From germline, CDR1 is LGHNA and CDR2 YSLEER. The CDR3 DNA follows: TGCGCCAGCAGCCAAGGAAAGGGGACCACCTTC. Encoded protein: CASSQGKGTTF.

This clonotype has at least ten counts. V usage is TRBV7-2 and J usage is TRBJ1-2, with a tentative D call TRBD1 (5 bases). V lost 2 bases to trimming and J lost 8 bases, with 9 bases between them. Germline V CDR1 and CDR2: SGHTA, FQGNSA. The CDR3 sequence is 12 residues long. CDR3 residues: CASSLRQYGYTF. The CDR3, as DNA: TGTGCCAGCAGCTTACGACAGTACGGCTACACCTTC. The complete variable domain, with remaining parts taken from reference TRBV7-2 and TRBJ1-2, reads GAGVSQSPSNKVTEKGKDVELRCDPISGHTALYWYRQSLGQGLEFLIYFQGNSAPDKSGLPSDRFSAERTGGSVSTLTIQRTQQEDSAVYLCASSLRQYGYTFGSGTRLTVV.

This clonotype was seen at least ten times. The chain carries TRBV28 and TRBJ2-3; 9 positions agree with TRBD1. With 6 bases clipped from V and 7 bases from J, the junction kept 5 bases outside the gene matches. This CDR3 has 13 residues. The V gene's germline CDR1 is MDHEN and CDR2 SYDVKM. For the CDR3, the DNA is TGTGCCAGCAGCGACAGGGGGTCAAATACGCAGTATTTT. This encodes CASSDRGSNTQYF.

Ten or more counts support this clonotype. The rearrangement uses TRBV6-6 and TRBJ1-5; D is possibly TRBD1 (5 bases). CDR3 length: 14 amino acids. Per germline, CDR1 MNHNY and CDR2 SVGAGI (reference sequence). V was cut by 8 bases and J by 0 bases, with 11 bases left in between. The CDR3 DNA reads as TGTGCCAGCCTCGGGGCCTATAGCAATCAGCCCCAGCATTTT. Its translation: CASLGAYSNQPQHF.

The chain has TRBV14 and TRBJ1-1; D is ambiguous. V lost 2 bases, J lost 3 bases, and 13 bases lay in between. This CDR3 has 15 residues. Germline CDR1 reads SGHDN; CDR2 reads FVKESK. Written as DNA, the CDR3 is TGTGCCAGCAGCCAACCCACGGCGCAGGACACTGAAGCTTTCTTT. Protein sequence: CASSQPTAQDTEAFF.